Listed below are T cell receptor beta chains from one sample, sequenced in a study of blood T cell repertoires in COVID-19. TCRdb keeps only in-frame clones here, not all; method: immunoSEQ multiplex PCR. The profile shows about 400,000 clones, roughly nine tenths of them singletons. The specimen was PBMCs or T cells enriched from blood (not recorded which). Receptors were obtained from a woman in her 30s who had recovered from COVID-19. Each CDR3 is given with its conserved first and last residue. Fields, in order: clone size, V gene, D gene, J gene, CDR3 DNA, CDR3 protein. D genes are given only for firm matches. Clone size is shown for a subset of rows, as once, few, many or a class of expanded clone.

>few|TRBV3-1/TRBV3-2|TRBD1|TRBJ2-1
TGTGCCAGCAGCCTCTTAGGTGGGACAGGGGGCCATGAGCAGTTCTTC
CASSLLGGTGGHEQFF
>NA|TRBV18|TRBD1|TRBJ2-3
TGTGCCAGCTCACCTACACAGGGGCCAGATACGCAGTATTTT
CASSPTQGPDTQYF
>NA|TRBV28|TRBD1|TRBJ2-7
TGTGCCAGCAGTGCTACCGGGACAGGGGACGCCTACGAGCAGTACTTC
CASSATGTGDAYEQYF
>NA|TRBV28|NA|TRBJ1-5
TGTGCCAGCGGCGGAGGGACGGGGCAGCATTTT
CASGGGTGQHF
>NA|TRBV19|NA|TRBJ1-2
TGTGCCAGTAGTATTTGGGCGACAGCTTCTAACTATGGCTACACCTTC
CASSIWATASNYGYTF
>once|TRBV11-2|NA|TRBJ1-2
TGTGCCAGCAGCTTAGAGTTTGGAGGGAACTATGGCTACACCTTC
CASSLEFGGNYGYTF
>NA|TRBV30|TRBD1|TRBJ1-6
TGTGCCCTAGGACAGGGGAATAATTCACCCCTCCACTTT
CALGQGNNSPLHF
>once|TRBV12-5|TRBD1|TRBJ2-1
TGTGCTAGTGGTCGGACAGGGGGCTCCTACAATGAGCAGTTCTTC
CASGRTGGSYNEQFF
>many|TRBV18|TRBD1|TRBJ2-7
TGTGCCAGCTCACCCTGGACAGGGACGGACGAGCAGTACTTC
CASSPWTGTDEQYF
>NA|TRBV7-6|NA|TRBJ1-5
TGTGCCAGCAGCTTAAGCGACAGATATAGCAATCAGCCCCAGCATTTT
CASSLSDRYSNQPQHF
>NA|TRBV29-1|NA|TRBJ1-2
TGCAGCGTTGAAATTGGCGGAGTCGGCGACTACACCTTC
CSVEIGGVGDYTF
>NA|TRBV20-1|NA|TRBJ1-3
TGCAGTGCTGGTGGCGGCAGCTACTCTGGAAACACCATATATTTT
CSAGGGSYSGNTIYF
>NA|TRBV5-6|TRBD2|TRBJ2-7
TGTGCCAGCACCCTGGGGGGGTACTACGAGCAGTACTTC
CASTLGGYYEQYF
>once|TRBV5-1|NA|TRBJ1-6
TGCGCCAGCAGCTTCTCGGATAATTCACCCCTCCACTTT
CASSFSDNSPLHF
>NA|TRBV30|TRBD2|TRBJ2-3
TGTGCCTGGAGTGTACGGATGACTAGCGGGGCCAGCACAGATACGCAGTATTTT
CAWSVRMTSGASTDTQYF
>NA|TRBV4-1|TRBD1|TRBJ1-6
TGCGCCAGCAGCCGTGGACAGGGGGCCTCCTATAATTCACCCCTCCACTTT
CASSRGQGASYNSPLHF
>NA|TRBV6-5|TRBD2|TRBJ2-1
TGTGCCAGCAGTTACCCCCGGGGGGGCCGGAATGAGCAGTTCTTC
CASSYPRGGRNEQFF
>NA|TRBV19|NA|TRBJ2-7
TGTGCCAGTAGTGAGGGAAGCTCCTACGAGCAGTACTTC
CASSEGSSYEQYF
>NA|TRBV6-5|TRBD1|TRBJ1-1
TGTGCCAGCAGTTTCAAACAGGGGGGGACTGAAGCTTTCTTT
CASSFKQGGTEAFF
>NA|TRBV7-9|TRBD2|TRBJ2-3
TGTGCCAGCAGCTTGGGGACTAGTATAGCGGATACGCAGTATTTT
CASSLGTSIADTQYF
>NA|TRBV13|NA|TRBJ2-2
TGTGCCAGCAGCTTTCTGCAGGCCCATAGTGACGGGGAGCTGTTTTTT
CASSFLQAHSDGELFF
>NA|TRBV4-1|TRBD2|TRBJ2-7
TGCGCCAGCAGCCAAGGGCTAGCGGCCACCTACGAGCAGTACTTC
CASSQGLAATYEQYF
>NA|TRBV5-1|NA|TRBJ1-6
TGCGCCAGCAGTGTAGGGGAGGATTCACCCCTCCACTTT
CASSVGEDSPLHF
>once|TRBV27|TRBD1|TRBJ2-1
TGTGCCAGCAGCGTGACAGGGTCGAATGAGCAGTTCTTC
CASSVTGSNEQFF
>NA|TRBV11-2|NA|TRBJ2-2
TGTGCCAGCAGCTTAGGGGCAGCTAATAGCGGCGGGGAGCTGTTTTTT
CASSLGAANSGGELFF
>NA|TRBV7-9|TRBD2|TRBJ2-7
TGTGCCAGCAGCCTGGGACTAGCGGGAGGGCGCGACTACGAGCAGTACTTC
CASSLGLAGGRDYEQYF
>NA|TRBV30|NA|TRBJ1-2
TGTGCCTGGAGTGTACGAAGGGGTCCTGGATATGGCTACACCTTC
CAWSVRRGPGYGYTF
>NA|TRBV7-8|TRBD1|TRBJ2-1
TGTGCCAGCAGCCCCTACCCTGGGACAGAGCTTTACAATGAGCAGTTCTTC
CASSPYPGTELYNEQFF
>NA|TRBV11-2|NA|TRBJ2-1
TGTGCCAGCAGCTTAGGATCTACCATAACCTCCTACAATGAGCAGTTCTTC
CASSLGSTITSYNEQFF
>NA|TRBV6-1|NA|TRBJ1-2
TGTGCCAGCAGTGAACTTGATGGCTACACCTTC
CASSELDGYTF
>NA|TRBV7-2|TRBD2|TRBJ2-7
TGTGCCAGCAGCTTCTCCGGGACTAGCGGGACCTACGAGCAGTACTTC
CASSFSGTSGTYEQYF
>NA|TRBV27|TRBD2|TRBJ2-3
TGTGCCAGCAGTTCCACTAGCGGGGGGGCCGTGTATACGCAGTATTTT
CASSSTSGGAVYTQYF
>NA|TRBV4-1|NA|TRBJ2-7
TGCGCCAGCAGCCAAGACGGGGACTCCCCAATGCCCTACGAGCAGTACTTC
CASSQDGDSPMPYEQYF
>NA|TRBV3-1/TRBV3-2|TRBD2|TRBJ2-5
TGTGCCAGCAGCCAAGGATCGGGACTAGTAGGGGAGACCCAGTACTTC
CASSQGSGLVGETQYF
>NA|TRBV2|NA|TRBJ2-1
TGTGCCAGCAGTGCGAGGGGGGACTATGCCAATGAGCAGTTCTTC
CASSARGDYANEQFF